The 30 T cell receptor beta chains below all came from one sample that was sequenced in a study of metastatic and nonmetastatic thyroid tumors. TCRdb re-called clones via MiXCR from the PCR reads. The data contain 65,000 or so clones, less than 5% of them seen just once; the ten biggest clones take up around 24%. Among the patients, none had received any treatment before thyroid surgery. The sequenced sample consisted of blood. Source of these receptors: a female donor with papillary thyroid cancer or a benign thyroid nodule (not recorded which). Some clones in this sample may be carry-over from other donors' samples.

There are a few counts of this clone. A read error is possible here, since a much larger clone lies one base away. As the CDR3 is not closed by the conserved phenylalanine or tryptophan, this likely results from a read error. The rearrangement uses TRBV2 and TRBJ2-7, with D perhaps matching TRBD1 or TRBD2 (6 bases each). The CDR3 spans 15 residues. V lost 9 bases, J lost 0 bases, and 18 bases lay in between. Germline lookup yields CDR1 SNHLY and CDR2 FYNNEI. The CDR3 nucleotides read TGTGCCAGTCAGGAGGGGGGATTGTGCTCCTACGAGCAGTACCTC. It yields the protein CASQEGGLCSYEQYL.

This clone showed up many times. The chain has TRBV24-1 and TRBJ1-2; a possible D gene is TRBD1 (5 bases). The germline gives CDR1 KGHDR, CDR2 SFDVKD. CDR3 length equals 13 residues. The V end lost 5 bases, the J end lost 6 bases, and 12 bases lay between the germline ends. CDR3 DNA: TGTGCCACCAGTGCCTCGGGACTTCATGGCTACACCTTC. It codes for CATSASGLHGYTF.

This clone was recorded a few times. V is TRBV19 and J is TRBJ1-6; D is undetermined. The V and J ends lost 4 bases and 10 bases respectively, with 11 bases between them. The CDR3 totals 13 residues. Per the germline V gene, CDR1 is LNHDA and CDR2 is SQIVND (reference sequence). CDR3 nucleotides: TGTGCCAGTAGTACCCGCGCGAGGTCACCCCTCCACTTT. Its translation is CASSTRARSPLHF.

A word on this clone: At one boundary the junction diverges from the germline segment, which might be a read error. The genes are TRBV29-1 and TRBJ2-2; 7 nucleotides agree with TRBD2. The germline V gene encodes CDR1 SQVTM and CDR2 ANQGSEA. The CDR3 length is 12 residues. Here the CDR3 DNA reads TGCACCGTTGAAAGCGGGACCGAGGAACTGTTTTTT. This codes for CTVESGTEELFF.

This clone occurred many times. The chain is built from TRBV12-3 or TRBV12-4 and TRBJ1-1, with D uncertain. The ends were cut back, 6 bases at V and 2 bases at J, with 10 bases in the middle. The CDR3 is 13 residues long. The CDR3 spells CASRSPVNTEAFF. The CDR3 DNA follows: TGTGCCAGCAGATCCCCCGTAAACACTGAAGCTTTCTTT.

This clone was seen only a few times. The chain carries TRBV19 and TRBJ1-3; D gene unclear. This CDR3 is built from 16 residues. Germline V gene lookup returns CDR1 LNHDA and CDR2 SQIVND (reference sequence). Trimming cost V 7 bases and J 0 bases, with 16 bases left between them. CDR3 in amino acids: CASTHRGYLSGNTIYF. The CDR3 DNA is TGTGCCAGTACCCATCGAGGGTATCTCTCTGGAAACACCATATATTTT.

This clone was counted between two and nine times. CDR3 nucleotide sequence: TGTGCCAGCAGTTTACGCCCCACCAGAACTAATGAAAAACTGTTTTTT. It codes for CASSLRPTRTNEKLFF. The chain couples TRBV27 to TRBJ1-4; D uncertain. With 2 bases removed from V and 1 base from J, the gap between germline ends came to 11 bases. The CDR3 is made up of 16 amino acids. CDR1 and CDR2 from the germline V gene are MNHEY and SMNVEV (reference sequence).

This clone was seen repeatedly, ten times or more. The rearrangement uses TRBV7-3 and TRBJ2-1, with TRBD1 identical over 7 bases. The trim removed 4 bases at V and 6 bases at J, leaving 9 bases unmatched. There are 15 residues in the CDR3. Germline V CDR1 and CDR2: SGHTA, FQGTGA. CDR3 sequence: CASSYDRAGPNEQFF. In nucleotides, the CDR3 is TGTGCCAGCAGCTACGACAGGGCAGGGCCCAATGAGCAGTTCTTC.

The rearrangement uses TRBV3-1 and TRBJ2-1; D not certain. CDR1 and CDR2 (germline): LGHDT, YNNKEL (reference sequence). V was trimmed by 1 base and J by 2 bases, leaving 9 bases between them. CDR3 length: 15 amino acids. CDR3 protein: CASSQGAVAYNEQFF. The CDR3 DNA follows: TGTGCCAGCAGCCAAGGTGCGGTAGCCTACAATGAGCAGTTCTTC.

This clone was observed once. Germline is not matched at one junction end, which may reflect a read error. The chain is built from TRBV7-2 and TRBJ2-1; D ambiguous. The CDR3 runs 15 residues. The germline V gene has CDR1 SGHTA and CDR2 FQGNSA. The DNA of the CDR3 is TGTGCCAGCAGCTTACTCGGTTTCTACTACCATGAGCAGTTCTTC. This encodes CASSLLGFYYHEQFF. The complete variable domain, with remaining parts taken from reference TRBV7-2 and TRBJ2-1, reads GAGVSQSPSNKVTEKGKDVELRCDPISGHTALYWYRQSLGQGLEFLIYFQGNSAPDKSGLPSDRFSAERTGGSVSTLTIQRTQQEDSAVYLCASSLLGFYYHEQFFGPGTRLTVL.

This clone showed up many times. This chain connects TRBV7-2 to TRBJ2-7; D might be TRBD1 (6 bases). V was shortened by 4 bases and J by 2 bases, with 12 bases between the two germline ends. CDR1 SGHTA and CDR2 FQGNSA come from the germline V gene. The CDR3 consists of 14 residues. In DNA form, the CDR3 reads TGTGCCAGCAGCTCTACAGGGTCAGCCTACGAGCAGTACTTC. Translating it yields CASSSTGSAYEQYF.

This clone was counted many times. V is TRBV20-1 and J is TRBJ1-1; the match to TRBD1 covers 8 bases. Germline CDR1 DFQATT, CDR2 SNEGSKA (reference sequence). V shed 6 bases and J 7 bases; nucleotides not matched to a gene: 7. The CDR3 is 12 residues long. The CDR3 DNA follows: TGCAGTGCACAGGACAGGGTTGGTGAAGCTTTCTTT. Amino acids: CSAQDRVGEAFF.

This clone was found many times. J is TRBJ1-2 and V is TRBV7-2; tentatively, D is TRBD1 (6 bases). Germline-derived CDR1 and CDR2 are SGHTA and FQGNSA. Trimming took 2 bases from V and 8 from J, leaving 12 bases between them. The CDR3 totals 13 residues. DNA for the CDR3: TGTGCCAGCAGCTTAAACCGGGACACCGGCTACACCTTC. Encoded protein: CASSLNRDTGYTF.

This clone has at least ten counts. The chain uses TRBV20-1 and TRBJ1-5; D gene unclear. Germline lookup yields CDR1 DFQATT and CDR2 SNEGSKA (reference sequence). Trimming took off 4 bases at V and 0 bases at J, with 13 bases between the two ends. The CDR3 spans 15 residues. CDR3 coding DNA: TGCAGTGCTAACCGGATACTCGGTAGCAATCAGCCCCAGCATTTT. This gives the protein CSANRILGSNQPQHF.

This clone was found a few times. A much more abundant neighbour one base away suggests this may be a read error. The sample contains more than one DNA sequence encoding this CDR3. This rearrangement joins TRBV30 to TRBJ2-7; maybe TRBD1 (5 bases). The germline V and J ends were trimmed by 7 bases and 0 bases, with 7 bases remaining between them. This CDR3 comprises 11 residues. Germline lookup yields CDR1 GTSNPN and CDR2 SVGIG (reference sequence). The CDR3 sequence: CASDNSYEQYF. For the CDR3, the DNA is TGTGCCTCGGACAACTCCTACGAGCAGTACTTC.

Many counts were recorded for this clone. The chain carries TRBV20-1 and TRBJ2-7; 9 bases are a match to TRBD2. The V gene end was trimmed by 6 bases and the J gene end by 3 bases; junction bases not matched to a gene: 15. The germline V gene encodes CDR1 DFQATT and CDR2 SNEGSKA (reference sequence). CDR3 length: 16 amino acids. The CDR3 DNA reads TGCAGTGCAACCGGATATAGCGGGAGTCTGGGCTACGAGCAGTACTTC. Its protein is CSATGYSGSLGYEQYF.

This clone was counted at least ten times. The chain uses TRBV5-1 and TRBJ2-7; 10 bases match TRBD2. The length of the CDR3 is 14 residues. CDR1 is SGHRS and CDR2 is YFSETQ in the germline V gene. The trim removed 2 bases at V and 1 base at J, leaving 0 bases unmatched. CDR3 DNA sequence: TGCGCCAGCAGCTTACTAGCGGGATCCTACGAGCAGTACTTC. As protein: CASSLLAGSYEQYF. The full variable domain, in which reference TRBV5-1 and TRBJ2-7 provide the parts outside the CDR3, is KAGVTQTPRYLIKTRGQQVTLSCSPISGHRSVSWYQQTPGQGLQFLFEYFSETQRNKGNFPGRFSGRQFSNSRSEMNVSTLELGDSALYLCASSLLAGSYEQYFGPGTRLTVT.

Regarding this clone: Germline is not matched at one junction end, which may reflect a read error. This chain uses TRBV6-1 with TRBJ1-5; D gene unclear. CDR1 and CDR2 from the germline V gene are MNHNS and SASEGT. This CDR3 spans 13 amino acids. In DNA form, the CDR3 reads TGTGCCAGCGGGTGTTATAGCAATCGGCCCCAGCATTTT. This translates into CASGCYSNRPQHF.

V and J are TRBV6-1 and TRBJ2-2; a possible D gene is TRBD2 (7 bases). Germline V gives CDR1 MNHNS, CDR2 SASEGT. V was shortened by 2 bases and J by 4 bases, with 14 bases between the two germline ends. There are 16 residues in the CDR3. The CDR3 spells CASSERAGEGTGELFF. The DNA for the CDR3 is TGTGCCAGCAGTGAACGGGCAGGGGAGGGCACCGGGGAGCTGTTTTTT.

This chain links TRBV7-3 with TRBJ2-1, with 12 bases identical to TRBD2. The CDR3 spans 15 residues. CDR1 SGHTA and CDR2 FQGTGA come from the germline V gene. With V trimmed by 7 bases and J by 6 bases, 7 bases remained unmatched. The CDR3 nucleotides are TGTGCCAGCACCCGAGGACTAGCGGGACCCAATGAGCAGTTCTTC. It translates to CASTRGLAGPNEQFF.

This chain joins TRBV3-1 and TRBJ2-1; 8 bases align to TRBD2. Germline values: CDR1 LGHDT, CDR2 YNNKEL (reference sequence). The junction had 16 bases not matched to a gene; V was cut back by 0 bases and J by 9 bases. The CDR3 consists of 18 residues. CDR3 sequence: CASSQEPGGSGMVREQFF. CDR3 DNA: TGTGCCAGCAGCCAAGAGCCCGGGGGTAGCGGGATGGTTCGTGAGCAGTTCTTC.

This clone was counted many times. The chain has TRBV27 and TRBJ2-7; TRBD2 matches at 10 bases. The CDR3 consists of 17 residues. Germline assignment: CDR1 MNHEY and CDR2 SMNVEV (reference sequence). J lost 4 bases, V lost 2 bases, and 11 bases had no gene match. CDR3 in amino acids: CASSLSGQREGRYEQYF. CDR3 in DNA: TGTGCCAGCAGTTTAAGTGGCCAGCGGGAGGGCCGATACGAGCAGTACTTC.

This clone was seen ten or more times. The chain recombines TRBV12-3 or TRBV12-4 with TRBJ1-3; D not resolved. V was shortened by 6 bases and J by 4 bases, with 13 bases between the two germline ends. This CDR3 has 14 amino acids. CDR3 amino acids: CASRLGMSGNTIYF. For the CDR3, the DNA is TGTGCCAGCAGGTTGGGAATGTCCGGAAACACCATATATTTT.

With regard to this clone: With a much larger clone just one base away, this may be a read error. The chain combines TRBV3-1 with TRBJ1-1; 7 nucleotides agree with TRBD1. Germline trimming cut 1 base from V and 3 bases from J; bases unmatched to any gene: 8. The CDR3 sequence is 16 residues long. The germline V gene has CDR1 LGHDT and CDR2 YNNKEL (reference sequence). CDR3 coding DNA: TGTGCCAGCAGCCAAGGTCGAGGGGGCGCGTACACTGAAGCTTTCTTT. As protein: CASSQGRGGAYTEAFF. Combining the CDR3 with reference TRBV3-1 and TRBJ1-1 gives the whole variable domain DTAVSQTPKYLVTQMGNDKSIKCEQNLGHDTMYWYKQDSKKFLKIMFSYNNKELIINETVPNRFSPKSPDKAHLNLHINSLELGDSAVYFCASSQGRGGAYTEAFFGQGTRLTVV.

This clone was observed many times. The chain recombines TRBV7-9 with TRBJ2-1; no definite D call. CDR1 and CDR2 from the germline V gene are SEHNR and FQNEAQ (reference sequence). V lost 6 bases and J 7 bases, leaving 13 bases between the germline ends. This CDR3 is built from 13 residues. The CDR3 region is CASSRPMLNEQFF. The CDR3 bases are TGTGCCAGCAGTCGCCCTATGTTGAATGAGCAGTTCTTC.

As regards this clone: Germline and junction disagree at one end, which may indicate a read error. This chain joins TRBV7-9 and TRBJ2-5; D not certain. Looked up from germline, CDR1 is SEHNR and CDR2 is FQNEAQ (reference sequence). The CDR3 is 14 residues long. The DNA of the CDR3 is TGTGCCAGCAGCGACTCATTGAGACGAGAGACGCAGTACTTC. Protein sequence: CASSDSLRRETQYF.

In its sample, this clone was seen a few times. V and J are TRBV20-1 and TRBJ2-7; D perhaps matches TRBD2 (5 bases). Germline V gives CDR1 DFQATT, CDR2 SNEGSKA (reference sequence). The CDR3 spans 12 residues. V was clipped by 4 bases and J by 6 bases, with 13 bases between them. DNA of the CDR3: TGCAGTGCTACTCCAGTTGAGGGCGAGCAGTACTTC. Translation gives CSATPVEGEQYF.

This clone is medium-sized in the sample. The V call is TRBV6-1, the J call TRBJ1-2, with 11 positions matching TRBD1. This CDR3 is 14 amino acids long. V trimming: 5 bases; J trimming: 6 bases; junction bases outside the gene matches: 5. CDR1 MNHNS and CDR2 SASEGT come from the germline V gene. CDR3 residues: CASSQGTGGHGYTF. The CDR3 nucleotides read TGTGCCAGCAGTCAAGGGACAGGGGGTCATGGCTACACCTTC.

This clone was recorded at least ten times. The chain carries TRBV20-1 and TRBJ2-7; TRBD1 agrees at 10 bases. The germline V gene has CDR1 DFQATT and CDR2 SNEGSKA (reference sequence). This CDR3 has 14 amino acids. The J segment lost 2 bases and the V segment lost 4 bases, leaving 5 bases of the junction unmatched. DNA for the CDR3: TGCAGTGCTATGGACAGGGGGTTTGCCTACGAGCAGTACTTC. This translates into CSAMDRGFAYEQYF.

V is TRBV15 and J is TRBJ2-1, with D possibly TRBD2 on 5 matching bases. This CDR3 contains 13 residues. The germline gives CDR1 LNHNV, CDR2 YYDKDF (reference sequence). V dropped 1 base and J dropped 8 bases, with 9 bases sitting between them. CDR3 amino acids: CATSRVGVYEQFF. As DNA, the CDR3 is TGTGCCACCAGCAGAGTCGGGGTGTATGAGCAGTTCTTC.